The entry below describes one T cell receptor (beta chain). Generated by immunoSEQ multiplex PCR, the TCRdb table keeps only in-frame clones and is missing some. The sample contains around 120,000 clones, over 60% of which appear only once. The trim removed 0 bases at V and 5 bases at J, leaving 4 bases unmatched. Germline V gives CDR1 GTSNPN, CDR2 SVGIG (reference sequence). The CDR3 consists of 14 residues. The data stem from a study of blood T cell repertoires in COVID-19. Sequenced sample: peripheral blood. The genes are TRBV30 and TRBJ1-1; 9 bases fit TRBD1. This TCR was sampled from a woman older than 75 with acute or convalescent COVID-19. As DNA, the CDR3 is TGTGCCTGGAGTGTAACAGGGGGCTATACTGAAGCTTTCTTT. Translated, it gives CAWSVTGGYTEAFF.